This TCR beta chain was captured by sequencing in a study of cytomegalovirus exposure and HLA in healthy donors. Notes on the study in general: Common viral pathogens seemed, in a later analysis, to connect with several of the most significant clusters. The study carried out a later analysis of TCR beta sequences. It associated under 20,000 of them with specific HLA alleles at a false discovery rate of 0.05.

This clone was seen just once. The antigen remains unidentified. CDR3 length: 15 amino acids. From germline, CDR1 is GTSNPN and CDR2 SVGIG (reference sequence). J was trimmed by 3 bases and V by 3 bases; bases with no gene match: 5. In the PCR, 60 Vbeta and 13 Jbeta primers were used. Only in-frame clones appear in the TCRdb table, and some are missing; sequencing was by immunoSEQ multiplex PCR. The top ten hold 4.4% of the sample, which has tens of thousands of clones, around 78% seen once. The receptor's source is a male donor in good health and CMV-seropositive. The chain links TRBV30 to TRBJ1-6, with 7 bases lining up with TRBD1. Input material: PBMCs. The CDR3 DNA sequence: TGTGCCTGGAGATCCGACAGGGACTATAATTCACCCCTCCACTTT. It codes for CAWRSDRDYNSPLHF.